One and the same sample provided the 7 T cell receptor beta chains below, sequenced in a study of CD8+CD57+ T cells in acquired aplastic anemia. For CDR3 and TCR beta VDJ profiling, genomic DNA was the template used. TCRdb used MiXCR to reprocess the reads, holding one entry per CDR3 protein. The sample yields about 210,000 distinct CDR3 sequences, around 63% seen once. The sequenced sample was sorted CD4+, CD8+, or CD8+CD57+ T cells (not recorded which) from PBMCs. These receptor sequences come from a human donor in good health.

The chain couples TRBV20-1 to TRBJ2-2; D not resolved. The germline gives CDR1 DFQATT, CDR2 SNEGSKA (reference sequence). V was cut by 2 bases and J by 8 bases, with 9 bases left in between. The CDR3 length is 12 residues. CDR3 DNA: TGCAGTGCTAGACAAGTGGATGGGGAGCTGTTTTTT. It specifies CSARQVDGELFF.

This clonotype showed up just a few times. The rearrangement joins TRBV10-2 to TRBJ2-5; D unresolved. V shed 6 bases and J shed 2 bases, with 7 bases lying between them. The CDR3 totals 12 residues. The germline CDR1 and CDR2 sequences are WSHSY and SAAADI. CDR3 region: CASSTAQETQYF. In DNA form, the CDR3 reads TGCGCCAGCAGCACTGCGCAAGAGACCCAGTACTTC.

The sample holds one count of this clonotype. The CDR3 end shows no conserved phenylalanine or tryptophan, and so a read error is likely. The CDR3 bases are TGTGCCAGCAGCGGAGCGGAGTACCAAGAGACCCAGTACTCC. It is translated as CASSGAEYQETQYS. The chain couples TRBV9 to TRBJ2-5; tentatively, D is TRBD2 (5 bases). The CDR3 loop spans 14 amino acids. V gave up 3 bases and J gave up 0 bases, with 9 bases separating them. CDR1 SGDLS and CDR2 YYNGEE come from the germline V gene.

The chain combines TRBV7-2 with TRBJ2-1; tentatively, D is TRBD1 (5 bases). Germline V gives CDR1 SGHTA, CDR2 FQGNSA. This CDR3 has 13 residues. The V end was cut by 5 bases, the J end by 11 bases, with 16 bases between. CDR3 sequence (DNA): TGTGCCAGCAGCCCTAGGGGTAATTTTAAGCAGTTCTTC. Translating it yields CASSPRGNFKQFF.

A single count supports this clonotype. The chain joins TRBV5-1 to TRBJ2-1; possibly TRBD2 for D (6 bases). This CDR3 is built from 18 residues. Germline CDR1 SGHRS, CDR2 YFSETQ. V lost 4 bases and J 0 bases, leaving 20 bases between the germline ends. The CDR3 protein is CASSQTGLGVISYNEQFF. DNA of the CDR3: TGCGCCAGCAGCCAGACGGGACTGGGAGTAATCTCCTACAATGAGCAGTTCTTC. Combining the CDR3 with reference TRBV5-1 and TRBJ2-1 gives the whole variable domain KAGVTQTPRYLIKTRGQQVTLSCSPISGHRSVSWYQQTPGQGLQFLFEYFSETQRNKGNFPGRFSGRQFSNSRSEMNVSTLELGDSALYLCASSQTGLGVISYNEQFFGPGTRLTVL.

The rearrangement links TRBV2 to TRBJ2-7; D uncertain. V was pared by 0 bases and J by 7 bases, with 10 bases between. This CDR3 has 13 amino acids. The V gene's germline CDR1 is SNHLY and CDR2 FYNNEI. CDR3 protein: CASSEAGLGEQYF. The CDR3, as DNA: TGTGCCAGCAGTGAAGCGGGCCTGGGGGAGCAGTACTTC.

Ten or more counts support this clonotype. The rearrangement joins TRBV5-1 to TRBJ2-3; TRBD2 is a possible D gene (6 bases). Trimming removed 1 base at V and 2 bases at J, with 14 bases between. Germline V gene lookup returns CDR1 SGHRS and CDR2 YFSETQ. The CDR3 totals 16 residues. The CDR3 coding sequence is TGCGCCAGCAGCTTGAATAGGGACTCCTACACAGATACGCAGTATTTT. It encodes CASSLNRDSYTDTQYF.